This TCR beta chain was sequenced during a study of blood T cell repertoires in COVID-19. Only one count was recorded for this clone. An end of the junction differs from the germline gene, which may be a read error. This CDR3 has 13 residues. This table comes from immunoSEQ multiplex PCR, and its TCRdb copy is limited to in-frame clones, with some not included. This sample yields around 270,000 clones, of which 88% are seen a single time; roughly 3% belongs to the top ten. Source material: PBMCs or T cells enriched from blood (not recorded which). The J gene is TRBJ1-2, the V gene TRBV12-3 or TRBV12-4, with 7 bases aligning to TRBD1. This TCR derives from a woman aged 40 to 50 who had been exposed to COVID-19. The CDR3 DNA reads TGTGCCAGCAGCCGCCGTCCTGACAGGGTTGGGAGCTTC. The encoded protein is CASSRRPDRVGSF.